Given below is one TCR beta chain in context. TCR beta chains were sequenced at survey level with immunoSEQ. The protocol was immunoSEQ multiplex PCR, while the TCRdb copy is restricted to in-frame clones and leaves out a portion. The sample yields 55,000 to 70,000 clones, around 93% seen once. This TCR was sampled from a man aged 40-49 years with rheumatoid arthritis. Sample: PBMCs.

The CDR3 reads CASSLDAKGSYEQYF. DNA for the CDR3: TGTGCCAGCAGCCTGGACGCCAAAGGCTCCTACGAGCAGTACTTC. The rearrangement joins TRBV6-4 to TRBJ2-7; no definite D call. The CDR3 is 15 amino acids. V was shortened by 6 bases and J by 0 bases, with 15 bases between the two germline ends. The germline V gene encodes CDR1 MRHNA and CDR2 SNTAGT.